This T cell receptor beta chain was identified in a study of cytomegalovirus exposure and HLA in healthy donors. The PCR had 60 Vbeta and 13 Jbeta primers. Libraries were prepared by immunoSEQ multiplex PCR; TCRdb keeps only in-frame clonotypes and omits some of them. The sample includes 45,000 to 60,000 clones, 80% of them seen just once. Germline V gives CDR1 KGHSH, CDR2 LQKENI. The CDR3 covers 14 residues. V lost 4 bases, J lost 0 bases, and 2 bases stayed unmatched. The J gene is TRBJ2-7, the V gene TRBV18; TRBD1 matches 8 bases. Sequencing was performed on PBMCs. The source is a man younger than 45 in good health and CMV-seropositive. Here the CDR3 DNA reads TGTGCCAGCTCACTGGGACAGGACTCCTACGAGCAGTACTTC. This sequence encodes CASSLGQDSYEQYF.